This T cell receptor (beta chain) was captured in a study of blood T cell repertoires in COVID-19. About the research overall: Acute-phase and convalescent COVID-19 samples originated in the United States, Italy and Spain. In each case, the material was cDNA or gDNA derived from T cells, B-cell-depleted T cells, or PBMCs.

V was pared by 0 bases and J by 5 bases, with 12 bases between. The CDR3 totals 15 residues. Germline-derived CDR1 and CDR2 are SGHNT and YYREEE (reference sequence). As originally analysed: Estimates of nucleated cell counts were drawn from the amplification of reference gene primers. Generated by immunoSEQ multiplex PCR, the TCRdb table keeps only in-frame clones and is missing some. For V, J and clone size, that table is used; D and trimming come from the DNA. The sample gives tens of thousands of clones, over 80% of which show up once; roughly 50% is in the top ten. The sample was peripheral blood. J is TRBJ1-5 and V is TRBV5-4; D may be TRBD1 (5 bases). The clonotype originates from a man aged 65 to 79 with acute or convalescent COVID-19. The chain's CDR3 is CASSLGTGKDQPQHF. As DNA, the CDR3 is TGTGCCAGCAGCTTGGGAACAGGCAAAGATCAGCCCCAGCATTTT.